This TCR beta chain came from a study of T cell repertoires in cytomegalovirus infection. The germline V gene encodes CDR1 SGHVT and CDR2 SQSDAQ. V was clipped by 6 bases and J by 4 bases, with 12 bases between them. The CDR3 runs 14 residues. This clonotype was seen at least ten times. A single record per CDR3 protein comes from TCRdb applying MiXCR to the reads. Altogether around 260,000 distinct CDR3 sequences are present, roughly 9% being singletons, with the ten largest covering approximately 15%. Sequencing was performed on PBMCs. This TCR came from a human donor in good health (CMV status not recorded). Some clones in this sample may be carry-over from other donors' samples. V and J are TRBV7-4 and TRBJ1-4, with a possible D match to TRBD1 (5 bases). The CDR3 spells CASSGGSHNEKLFF. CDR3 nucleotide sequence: TGTGCCAGCAGTGGGGGGAGCCATAATGAAAAACTGTTTTTT.